The sequence of this T cell receptor beta chain was determined in a study of T cell repertoires in cytomegalovirus infection. Study-level information: CMV infection together with matching HLA type was indicated by public TCR beta signatures.

Overall study findings and caveats: Cumulative public TCR beta family frequency identified CMV carriers with the relevant HLA. The ex vivo response was dominated by HLA-C-restricted CMV-specific TCR beta clonotypes.

Of note for this clonotype: Its cognate antigen is unknown.

MiXCR was run by TCRdb on the reads, yielding one entry per CDR3 protein. Among around 550,000 distinct CDR3 sequences listed, more than 20% were seen once. The CDR3 covers 14 residues. Germline V gene sequence: CDR1 MNHNS, CDR2 SASEGT. V lost 6 bases, J lost 7 bases, and 16 bases lay in between. The sequenced sample consisted of PBMCs. This clonotype was sampled from a human donor in good health (CMV status not recorded). Some clones in this sample may be carry-over from other donors' samples. This chain connects TRBV6-1 to TRBJ2-1, with a weak D call TRBD2 (6 bases). CDR3 sequence reads: CASRGTFVVNEQFF. CDR3 bases: TGTGCCAGCAGGGGGACTTTCGTCGTAAATGAGCAGTTCTTC.